These 22 T cell receptor beta chains originate from one sample sequenced in a study of T cells after somatic rescue of genetic block. Here immunoSEQ multiplex PCR was the method, and the copy in TCRdb shows in-frame clones only, minus some. The table shows tens of thousands of clones, with approximately 91% occurring only once. Material: peripheral blood mononuclear cells (PBMCs). These receptors were collected from a man aged 30 to 45.

The chain recombines TRBV7-2 with TRBJ1-2; no reliable D call. V lost 5 bases, J lost 8 bases, and 9 bases lay in between. The CDR3 runs 11 residues. Germline V lookup: CDR1 SGHTA, CDR2 FQGNSA. CDR3 nucleotides: TGTGCCAGCAGCCCTCTCAGGGGCTACACCTTC. As protein: CASSPLRGYTF.

Only one count was recorded for this clone. The chain has TRBV6-5 and TRBJ2-5, with 8 bases that match TRBD1. The J call may be faulty, since TRBJ2-7 better matches the DNA end. Germline CDR1 MNHEY, CDR2 SVGAGI. The length of the CDR3 is 15 residues. This CDR3 reads CASSYYRQGTHEQYF. CDR3 coding DNA: TGTGCCAGCAGTTACTACCGACAGGGGACCCACGAGCAGTACTTC.

The V gene is TRBV5-1, the J gene TRBJ1-2; 7 bases match TRBD1. V shed 0 bases and J 6 bases; nucleotides not matched to a gene: 2. Germline V gives CDR1 SGHRS, CDR2 YFSETQ. The CDR3 consists of 13 residues. The CDR3 nucleotides read TGCGCCAGCAGCTTGGAGGGGGCGGATGGCTACACCTTC. This translates into CASSLEGADGYTF.

The genes are TRBV19 and TRBJ2-7, with D possibly TRBD2 on 5 matching bases. The CDR3 loop spans 14 amino acids. Trimming cost V 2 bases and J 6 bases, with 14 bases left between them. Germline CDR1 reads LNHDA; CDR2 reads SQIVND (reference sequence). CDR3 region: CASSIRGRAAEQYF. The CDR3 DNA follows: TGTGCCAGTAGTATACGAGGGCGGGCCGCCGAGCAGTACTTC.

The sample holds a few counts of this clone. The chain carries TRBV6-6 and TRBJ2-7, with 12 bases that match TRBD1. Looked up from germline, CDR1 is MNHNY and CDR2 is SVGAGI (reference sequence). Losses at the gene ends were 10 bases for V and 6 bases for J; bases not matched to a gene: 7. This CDR3 comprises 13 residues. The CDR3 is CANSRDRGREQYF. In DNA, the CDR3 is TGTGCCAATTCCCGGGACAGGGGGCGCGAGCAGTACTTC.

The CDR3 nucleotides read TGTGCCAGTAGTCTCGGACTAGCGGGAGTACGGGAGCAGTACTTC. Its protein product is CASSLGLAGVREQYF. This chain connects TRBV19 to TRBJ2-7, with 13 positions matching TRBD2. The CDR3 consists of 15 residues. Germline loops: CDR1 LNHDA, CDR2 SQIVND (reference sequence). V was pared by 5 bases and J by 7 bases, with 8 bases of the junction left unmatched.

The chain combines TRBV5-1 with TRBJ2-7; D might be TRBD1 (6 bases). CDR3 size: 14 residues. Per germline, CDR1 SGHRS and CDR2 YFSETQ. V was pared by 6 bases and J by 9 bases, with 22 bases between. This CDR3 reads CASTTDSLSTTQYF. The CDR3 nucleotides are TGCGCCAGCACGACGGACAGTCTCTCTACGACGCAGTACTTC.

The chain employs TRBV5-1 and TRBJ1-1; TRBD1 might be the D (6 bases). V lost 0 bases to trimming and J lost 3 bases, with 6 bases between them. Germline V gene data show CDR1 as SGHRS and CDR2 as YFSETQ. This CDR3 contains 13 residues. The CDR3 sequence: CASSLGQDTEAFF. In DNA, the CDR3 is TGCGCCAGCAGCTTGGGACAGGACACTGAAGCTTTCTTT.

The chain recombines TRBV9 with TRBJ2-7; TRBD2 aligns across 13 bases. V shed 3 bases, J shed 1 base, and the junction held 10 bases outside the gene matches. The CDR3 runs to 18 residues. From germline, CDR1 is SGDLS and CDR2 YYNGEE. The CDR3 nucleotides read TGTGCCAGCAGCGCCGGACTAGCGGGAGAATTATGGTCCTACGAGCAGTACTTC. It yields the protein CASSAGLAGELWSYEQYF.

The V call is TRBV6-5, the J call TRBJ2-3, with 10 bases that match TRBD2. CDR3 length: 16 residues. V lost 2 bases to trimming and J lost 2 bases; unmatched junction nucleotides: 4. Germline lookup yields CDR1 MNHEY and CDR2 SVGAGI. CDR3 residues: CASSYLAGENTDTQYF. The CDR3, as DNA: TGTGCCAGCAGTTACCTAGCGGGAGAGAACACAGATACGCAGTATTTT.

The gene calls are TRBV4-1 and TRBJ1-5; D gene unclear. There are 18 residues in the CDR3. Between the trimmed V and J ends, which lost 7 bases and 1 base, there was a span of 23 bases. Germline V lookup: CDR1 MGHRA, CDR2 YSYEKL. The CDR3 here is CASTIKTGRAGSNQPQHF. The CDR3 nucleotides read TGCGCCAGCACCATTAAAACCGGTAGGGCCGGGAGCAATCAGCCCCAGCATTTT.

The chain carries TRBV10-3 and TRBJ2-5; 8 bases map to TRBD2. CDR1 is ENHRY and CDR2 is SYGVKD in the germline V gene. Losses at the gene ends were 4 bases for V and 3 bases for J; bases not matched to a gene: 1. The CDR3 contains 13 residues. The CDR3 loop is CAISGGLEETQYF. The CDR3 DNA is TGTGCCATCAGTGGGGGACTAGAAGAGACCCAGTACTTC.

The rearrangement links TRBV5-1 to TRBJ2-5, with D possibly matching TRBD1 (5 bases). Near its end, the DNA agrees better with TRBJ2-7, so the J call may be wrong. Germline CDR1 reads SGHRS; CDR2 reads YFSETQ. The CDR3 consists of 12 residues. CDR3 nucleotide sequence: TGCGCCAGCAGCTTGGTAGGGGCCGAGCAGTACTTC. The encoded protein is CASSLVGAEQYF.

This chain joins TRBV21-1 and TRBJ2-1; the tabulated D call, TRBD2, remains unverified against the DNA. TRBV21-1 is labeled a pseudogene. There are 15 residues in the CDR3. CDR3 sequence (DNA): TGTGCCAGTCCCTCAGCTAGCGGATTATACAATGAGCAGTTCTTC. Its translation is CASPSASGLYNEQFF.

The J gene is TRBJ1-6, the V gene TRBV7-2; 9 bases map to TRBD1. Germline V lookup: CDR1 SGHTA, CDR2 FQGNSA. This CDR3 spans 14 amino acids. J was trimmed by 10 bases and V by 2 bases; bases with no gene match: 3. CDR3 nucleotide sequence: TGTGCCAGCAGCTTAAGACAGGGGGAGTCACCCCTCCACTTT. Residues: CASSLRQGESPLHF.

The chain joins TRBV18 to TRBJ1-6; 7 nucleotides agree with TRBD1. This CDR3 has 16 amino acids. From germline, CDR1 is KGHSH and CDR2 LQKENI. J lost 0 bases, V lost 4 bases, and 3 bases had no gene match. This chain's CDR3 is CASSLRDSSYNSPLHF. CDR3 nucleotides: TGTGCCAGCTCACTCCGGGACAGCTCCTATAATTCACCCCTCCACTTT.

The chain links TRBV14 to TRBJ2-5; D is perhaps TRBD1 (7 bases). Trimming removed 2 bases from V and 2 bases from J, with 12 bases in between. Germline CDR1 is SGHDN and CDR2 is FVKESK. There are 15 residues in the CDR3. The DNA for the CDR3 is TGTGCCAGCAGCCAACAGGCAGGGGGGCAAGAGACCCAGTACTTC. Protein product: CASSQQAGGQETQYF. The variable domain in full, completed from reference TRBV14 and TRBJ2-5, reads EAGVTQFPSHSVIEKGQTVTLRCDPISGHDNLYWYRRVMGKEIKFLLHFVKESKQDESGMPNNRFLAERTGGTYSTLKVQPAELEDSGVYFCASSQQAGGQETQYFGPGTRLLVL.

The V and J genes are TRBV6-5 and TRBJ2-2; D gene ambiguous. There are 12 residues in the CDR3. CDR1 and CDR2 from the germline V gene are MNHEY and SVGAGI. Trimming cost V 8 bases and J 4 bases, with 8 bases left between them. In nucleotides, the CDR3 is TGTGCCAGCGGTTTGGTCACCGGGGAGCTGTTTTTT. This encodes CASGLVTGELFF.

This chain connects TRBV15 to TRBJ2-7; D perhaps matches TRBD1 (5 bases). The germline V and J ends were trimmed by 0 bases and 0 bases, with 9 bases remaining between them. The CDR3 loop spans 15 amino acids. CDR1 is LNHNV and CDR2 is YYDKDF in the germline V gene (reference sequence). CDR3 in DNA: TGTGCCACCAGCAGAGAACAGGCCGCCTCCTACGAGCAGTACTTC. This translates into CATSREQAASYEQYF.

V and J are TRBV11-3 and TRBJ2-1; 9 nucleotides line up with TRBD2. The junction had 0 bases not matched to a gene; V was cut back by 2 bases and J by 1 base. The CDR3 sequence is 15 residues long. CDR1 is SGHNT, CDR2 YENEEA, per germline. The CDR3 region is CASSLLAGSYNEQFF. DNA for the CDR3: TGTGCCAGCAGCTTACTAGCGGGATCCTACAATGAGCAGTTCTTC.

This clone was counted a few times. The rearrangement uses TRBV28 and TRBJ1-4, with D tentatively TRBD1 (5 bases). Germline V gene data show CDR1 as MDHEN and CDR2 as SYDVKM. The CDR3 sequence is 15 residues long. Trimming shortened V by 2 bases and J by 4 bases, and 11 bases separated the two germline ends. The CDR3 here is CASSLAGQGNEKLFF. CDR3 DNA: TGTGCCAGCAGTTTAGCTGGGCAGGGTAATGAAAAACTGTTTTTT.

CDR3 protein: CASKPGQSIYGYTF. The CDR3 bases are TGTGCCAGCAAACCGGGACAGAGCATCTATGGCTACACCTTC. V is TRBV6-5 and J is TRBJ1-2; TRBD1 agrees at 7 bases. Trimming removed 7 bases from V and 4 bases from J; junction bases left unmatched: 9. In germline, CDR1 is MNHEY, CDR2 SVGAGI. The CDR3 loop spans 14 amino acids.